The entry that follows covers one TCR beta chain sequence. Enrolled through a virtual design, the participants were between roughly 18 and 100 years of age and came from about two dozen US areas. Within 2 weeks before study entry, exposed participants met a COVID-19 case. The sample originates from a study of blood T cell repertoires in COVID-19. CDR1 and CDR2 from the germline V gene are SGHDT and YYEEEE. Trimming cost V 2 bases and J 9 bases, with 12 bases left between them. This CDR3 contains 13 residues. TCRdb's table, derived via immunoSEQ multiplex PCR, lists solely in-frame clones and lacks some. The repertoire has around 250,000 clones, 75% to 90% of them found once; the top ten carry around 3.1%.

The genes are TRBV5-6 and TRBJ1-5, with unresolved D. Input material: PBMCs or T cells enriched from blood (not recorded which). This TCR was recovered from a woman aged 40 to 50 who had been exposed to COVID-19. This CDR3 is CASSFGGIGPQHF. The DNA for the CDR3 is TGTGCCAGCAGCTTCGGCGGCATTGGGCCCCAGCATTTT.